Listed below are T cell receptor beta chains from one sample, sequenced in a study of cytomegalovirus exposure and HLA in healthy donors. Assay: immunoSEQ multiplex PCR; the TCRdb copy retains only in-frame clones and omits some. This sample's clone table lists about 200,000 clones. The specimen sequenced was PBMCs. The source is a boy between 10 and 17 years old in good health and CMV-seronegative. Both conserved end residues are part of each CDR3. D genes are given only for firm matches.

J gene	V gene	D gene	CDR3 length	CDR3 DNA	CDR3 protein
TRBJ2-6	TRBV15	NA	18	TGTGCCACCAGTACTGAACAGGCCACTCACTCTGGGGCCAACGTCCTGACTTTC	CATSTEQATHSGANVLTF
TRBJ2-1	TRBV4-1	TRBD1	16	TGCGCCAGCAGCCAAGATGACAGGGAAACCTACAATGAGCAGTTCTTC	CASSQDDRETYNEQFF
TRBJ2-5	TRBV6-1	TRBD2	16	TGTGCCAGCAGTGGGGGGAGGGCTAGCAGCCAAGAGACCCAGTACTTC	CASSGGRASSQETQYF
TRBJ1-1	TRBV30	NA	14	TGTGCCTCGCGATTCTTTCGGCAGGGGATCGAAGCTTTCTTT	CASRFFRQGIEAFF
TRBJ2-3	TRBV5-1	NA	12	TGCGCCAGCAGCCCCAGGGCAGATACGCAGTATTTT	CASSPRADTQYF
TRBJ1-3	TRBV28	NA	20	TGTGCCAGCAGAACGCTAGGTGGCAGCCCCTATTCCTCCTCTGGAAACACCATATATTTT	CASRTLGGSPYSSSGNTIYF
TRBJ2-5	TRBV10-1	NA	15	TGCGCCAGCAGTGATTCCGCGGGGGCTGGAGAGACCCAGTACTTC	CASSDSAGAGETQYF
TRBJ1-1	TRBV11-2	TRBD1	11	TGTGCCAGCAGCCCGGACAGGAGAGCTTTCTTT	CASSPDRRAFF
TRBJ1-2	TRBV7-8	NA	16	TGTGCCAGCAGCTTAGCGGTGTCACCAGCTAACTATGGCTACACCTTC	CASSLAVSPANYGYTF
TRBJ2-1	TRBV28	TRBD1	17	TGTGCCAGCAGTCCTATTCCCGGGACAGGGGAATCTAATGAGCAGTTCTTC	CASSPIPGTGESNEQFF
TRBJ2-7	TRBV7-8	NA	13	TGTGCCAGCAGAGACGGGAATATCTACGAGCAGTACTTC	CASRDGNIYEQYF
TRBJ1-3	TRBV7-8	NA	16	TGTGCCAGCAGCTTAGCGCGGCAAGCCTCTGGAAACACCATATATTTT	CASSLARQASGNTIYF
TRBJ1-4	TRBV5-1	NA	14	TGCGCCAGCAGCTTGGGAGGATTTAATGAAAAACTGTTTTTT	CASSLGGFNEKLFF
TRBJ1-5	TRBV28	NA	16	TGTGCCAGCAGCCTCCGTCCCCGGGGAAATTATCAGCCCCAGCATTTT	CASSLRPRGNYQPQHF
TRBJ1-1	TRBV7-8	TRBD1	16	TGTGCCAGCAGCTCATCCCGGGGACAGACGAACACTGAAGCTTTCTTT	CASSSSRGQTNTEAFF
TRBJ2-5	TRBV18	NA	14	TGTGCCAGCTCACCCATGGAGGGTTGGGGGACCCAGTACTTC	CASSPMEGWGTQYF
TRBJ1-2	TRBV29-1	NA	12	TGCAGCCTACAGGGACCCCGTAGTGGCTACACCTTC	CSLQGPRSGYTF
TRBJ1-1	TRBV5-1	NA	16	TGCGCCAGCAGTCCTGACGGGAGGGGGGGGAACACTGAAGCTTTCTTT	CASSPDGRGGNTEAFF
TRBJ1-1	TRBV28	NA	13	TGTGCCAGCAGTTTTTCCCGCTTTTCGGGGGCTTTCTTT	CASSFSRFSGAFF
TRBJ2-1	TRBV5-1	NA	15	TGCGCCAGCAGCCGGGATATGGGTACCTACAATGAGCAGTTCTTC	CASSRDMGTYNEQFF
TRBJ2-7	TRBV11-2	NA	15	TGTGCCAGCAGCCGGGGCTGGGGGGGCCCCTACGAGCAGTACTTC	CASSRGWGGPYEQYF
TRBJ1-5	TRBV7-6	TRBD1	17	TGTGCCAGCAGCTTACGGGACAGAGTTTATAGCAATCAGCCCCAGCATTTT	CASSLRDRVYSNQPQHF
TRBJ2-1	TRBV5-1	NA	16	TGCGCCAGCAGCCCTAAAAATCTAGACGGGTACAATGAGCAGTTCTTC	CASSPKNLDGYNEQFF
TRBJ2-7	TRBV27	NA	15	TGTGCCAGCAGTTTAGTTAGGGGATTGGCCTACGAGCAGTACTTC	CASSLVRGLAYEQYF
TRBJ2-7	TRBV30	TRBD2	18	TGTGCCTGGAGTGTGGGGACTAGCGGGGGCCACAGTCTCTCGGGGCAGTACTTC	CAWSVGTSGGHSLSGQYF
TRBJ2-7	TRBV7-9	TRBD1	13	TGTGCCAGCAGCTTCTTACAGGGGAGCGAGCAGTACTTC	CASSFLQGSEQYF
TRBJ1-3	TRBV6-1	NA	12	TGTGCCAGCAGTGAAGGGGAGAACACCATATATTTT	CASSEGENTIYF
TRBJ1-3	TRBV6-5	TRBD1	13	TGTGCCAGCGGACAGGCCTCTGGAAACACCATATATTTT	CASGQASGNTIYF
TRBJ2-7	TRBV28	TRBD1	16	TGTGCCAGCAGTTCAAAACCGGGACAGGGGGCGCACGAGCAGTACTTC	CASSSKPGQGAHEQYF
TRBJ2-5	TRBV30	NA	13	TGTGCCTGGGCTCTAGGGGGGGCAGGGGAGCAGTACTTC	CAWALGGAGEQYF
TRBJ1-6	TRBV7-3	TRBD1	15	TGTGCCAGCAGCTTAATGGACAGGGGGAATTCACCCCTCCACTTT	CASSLMDRGNSPLHF
TRBJ2-7	TRBV9	TRBD2	19	TGTGCCAGCAGCGTAGTGGCCCCGCGCACTAGCGGGAGTTCCTACGAGCAGTACTTC	CASSVVAPRTSGSSYEQYF
TRBJ2-5	TRBV4-1	NA	17	TGCGCCAGCAGCCATCTGAAATCCGAGGGCCGGGGAGAGACCCAGTACTTC	CASSHLKSEGRGETQYF
TRBJ1-1	TRBV28	NA	14	TGTGCCAGCAGTTTAGGCAGGGTTTACACTGAAGCTTTCTTT	CASSLGRVYTEAFF
TRBJ1-5	TRBV15	NA	14	TGTGCCACCAGCTCCCGATCGGGCAATCAGCCCCAGCATTTT	CATSSRSGNQPQHF
TRBJ1-2	TRBV4-1	TRBD1	17	TGCGCCAGCAGCCAAGATCTGCGGACAGGGGCAATGTATGGCTACACCTTC	CASSQDLRTGAMYGYTF
TRBJ2-1	TRBV18	NA	17	TGTGCCAGCTCACCACCGCCCGGGGGATTTGCCTACAATGAGCAGTTCTTC	CASSPPPGGFAYNEQFF
TRBJ2-5	TRBV5-6	NA	13	TGTGCCAGCAGCCGATACTTGCGGGAGACCCAGTACTTC	CASSRYLRETQYF
TRBJ2-5	TRBV11-3	TRBD1	13	TGTGCCAGCAGCTTAGGACAGGGGGAGACCCAGTACTTC	CASSLGQGETQYF
TRBJ1-2	TRBV7-8	NA	14	TGTGCCAGCAGCTTACTCACGGGAGGACATGGCTACACCTTC	CASSLLTGGHGYTF
TRBJ1-1	TRBV2	TRBD1	13	TGTGCCAGCCTCGACAGGGTTGACACTGAAGCTTTCTTT	CASLDRVDTEAFF
TRBJ1-2	TRBV5-1	TRBD1	15	TGCGCCAGCAGCGGAACAGGGGTGCTGAGGTATGGCTACACCTTC	CASSGTGVLRYGYTF